This TCR beta chain appears in the sequencing data of a study of T-cell memory formation after mild COVID-19. This clonotype was seen only once. Its target is unknown. The germline V and J ends were trimmed by 2 bases and 6 bases, with 11 bases remaining between them. Germline V gene sequence: CDR1 KGHSH, CDR2 LQKENI. CDR3 size: 14 residues. Study observations and caveats: Second-wave clones that peaked on day 37 lacked confirmed SARS-CoV-2 specificity.

One entry per CDR3 protein results from TCRdb running MiXCR on the 5' RACE reads. The table shows about 160,000 distinct CDR3 sequences, with around a third occurring only once. Sequencing was performed on PBMCs or a T cell subset sorted from them (not recorded which). V and J are TRBV18 and TRBJ2-1, with D perhaps being TRBD1 or TRBD2 (6 bases each). The origin of this receptor is an adult woman who had mild COVID-19 (a few samples of this study predate the infection). Cell type and time point are not known. The CDR3 bases are TGTGCCAGCTCACCAACGGGGGCTATCAATGAGCAGTTCTTC. As protein: CASSPTGAINEQFF. The variable domain in full, completed from reference TRBV18 and TRBJ2-1, reads NAGVMQNPRHLVRRRGQEARLRCSPMKGHSHVYWYRQLPEEGLKFMVYLQKENIIDESGMPKERFSAEFPKEGPSILRIQQVVRGDSAAYFCASSPTGAINEQFFGPGTRLTVL.